This TCR beta chain was obtained from a study of control samples from healthy donors and cancer patients. Generated by immunoSEQ multiplex PCR, the TCRdb table keeps only in-frame clones and is missing some. The data hold some 140,000 clones, with roughly 90% observed a single time. This receptor was identified in a young man in good health. Sequencing input: blood.

The CDR3 loop is CASSRDRASEQYF. Written as DNA, the CDR3 is TGCGCCAGCAGCCGAGACAGGGCGTCCGAGCAGTACTTC. The rearrangement links TRBV4-3 to TRBJ2-7; 7 positions match TRBD1. Germline loops: CDR1 LGHNA, CDR2 YSLEER. With 4 bases clipped from V and 6 bases from J, the junction kept 6 bases outside the gene matches. This CDR3 has 13 amino acids.